This entry lists 20 T cell receptor beta chains sequenced from one sample in a study of T and B cells in COVID-19 patients. From blood, about 240-500 ng of genomic DNA served as TRB template. Multiplex PCR with BIOMED2 TRB-A/B primer pools amplified TRB rearrangements. Using its own MiXCR run on the multiplex PCR reads, TCRdb lists one record per CDR3 protein. There are hundreds of distinct CDR3 sequences in the sample; roughly a quarter occur only once, and 30% to 40% lies in the top ten. Sequenced input: blood. Source of these receptors: a human donor with active COVID-19.

This clonotype is labeled as large (0.1 to 1%). The rearrangement links TRBV7-9 to TRBJ1-1; TRBD1 matches at 9 bases. The CDR3 contains 12 residues. J lost 4 bases, V lost 8 bases, and 2 bases had no gene match. The germline CDR1 and CDR2 sequences are SEHNR and FQNEAQ (reference sequence). The CDR3 DNA follows: TGTGCCAGCCAGGACAGGGGCACTGAAGCTTTCTTT. Protein product: CASQDRGTEAFF.

The chain couples TRBV19 to TRBJ1-6, with TRBD1 matching 9 bases. The CDR3 has 14 amino acids. Germline V CDR1 and CDR2: LNHDA, SQIVND (reference sequence). V dropped 7 bases and J dropped 7; count of bases not matched to a gene: 5. CDR3 amino acids: CASTNGQGNSPLHF. DNA of the CDR3: TGTGCCAGTACCAACGGACAGGGGAATTCACCCCTCCACTTT.

This rearrangement joins TRBV6-2 or TRBV6-3 to TRBJ1-5; the D is unclear. From germline, CDR1 is MNHEY and CDR2 SVGEGT. V was clipped by 5 bases and J by 0 bases, with 8 bases between them. This CDR3 is 14 amino acids long. CDR3: CASSELDSNQPQHF. The CDR3 coding sequence is TGTGCCAGCAGTGAATTGGATAGCAATCAGCCCCAGCATTTT.

The rearrangement links TRBV20-1 to TRBJ1-6; no firm D call. This CDR3 has 13 amino acids. Germline V gene sequence: CDR1 DFQATT, CDR2 SNEGSKA (reference sequence). The ends were cut back, 6 bases at V and 10 bases at J, with 16 bases in the middle. CDR3 residues: CSARPGLGSPLHF. Here the CDR3 DNA reads TGCAGTGCAAGGCCCGGGTTAGGGTCACCCCTCCACTTT.

By sample share, this clonotype is large. The rearrangement joins TRBV6-1 to TRBJ2-7; the match to TRBD1 covers 12 bases. Germline assignment: CDR1 MNHNS and CDR2 SASEGT. V lost 7 bases and J lost 7; bases outside the gene matches: 17. CDR3 size: 17 residues. CDR3 bases: TGTGCCAGCACTACAAGACCGGGACAGGGGGCGTCTCTGGAGCAGTACTTC. Its protein is CASTTRPGQGASLEQYF.

By share, this clonotype ranks as large. This chain joins TRBV6-5 and TRBJ2-2, with D possibly called TRBD1 or TRBD2 (5 bases each). Trimming took 4 bases from V and 2 from J, leaving 20 bases between them. The CDR3 extends over 18 amino acids. The germline V gene has CDR1 MNHEY and CDR2 SVGAGI. The CDR3 spells CASSWDGYRTPNTGELFF. The DNA for the CDR3 is TGTGCCAGCAGTTGGGACGGGTATCGGACCCCTAACACCGGGGAGCTGTTTTTT.

This clonotype is large in the sample. V and J are TRBV5-6 and TRBJ2-5, with D possibly called TRBD1 or TRBD2 (6 bases each). The CDR3 extends over 14 amino acids. Trimming removed 2 bases from V and 5 bases from J, with 13 bases in between. From germline, CDR1 is SGHDT and CDR2 YYEEEE. CDR3 nucleotides: TGTGCCAGCAGCTTAAAAGGGGGGAGGGAGACCCAGTACTTC. Encoded protein: CASSLKGGRETQYF.

This clonotype is labeled as large (0.1 to 1%). The V gene is TRBV19, the J gene TRBJ1-2, with a possible D match to TRBD1 (6 bases). CDR1 and CDR2 from the germline V gene are LNHDA and SQIVND (reference sequence). CDR3 length equals 13 residues. Trimming took 5 bases from V and 6 from J, leaving 13 bases between them. The CDR3 region is CASSSTWDNGYTF. Written as DNA, the CDR3 is TGTGCCAGTAGTTCCACCTGGGACAATGGCTACACCTTC.

This clonotype qualifies as large. The J gene is TRBJ1-5, the V gene TRBV6-5; D unclear. V dropped 0 bases and J dropped 6 bases, with 12 bases sitting between them. The CDR3 consists of 15 residues. Germline V lookup: CDR1 MNHEY, CDR2 SVGAGI. The CDR3 protein is CASSYSGALGQPQHF. For the CDR3, the DNA is TGTGCCAGCAGTTACTCGGGTGCTTTGGGTCAGCCCCAGCATTTT.

The chain has TRBV11-2 and TRBJ1-1; D unresolved. V lost 1 base, J lost 8 bases, and 11 bases lay in between. CDR1 is SGHAT and CDR2 is FQNNGV in the germline V gene. This CDR3 region has 13 residues. For the CDR3, the DNA is TGTGCCAGCAGCTTAGGGGCCGCCCGGGAAGCTTTCTTT. It yields the protein CASSLGAAREAFF. Complete variable domain (other parts from reference TRBV11-2 and TRBJ1-1): EAGVAQSPRYKIIEKRQSVAFWCNPISGHATLYWYQQILGQGPKLLIQFQNNGVVDDSQLPKDRFSAERLKGVDSTLKIQPAKLEDSAVYLCASSLGAAREAFFGQGTRLTVV.

This clonotype is labeled as large. This rearrangement joins TRBV6-4 to TRBJ2-3; 11 bases match TRBD2. After removal of 0 bases from V and 2 bases from J, the junction contained 1 base not matched to a gene. This CDR3 comprises 16 residues. In germline, CDR1 is MRHNA, CDR2 SNTAGT. The CDR3 loop is CASSDSTSGDTDTQYF. For the CDR3, the DNA is TGTGCCAGCAGTGACTCGACTAGCGGGGACACAGATACGCAGTATTTT.

Relative to its sample, this clonotype is medium-sized. This rearrangement joins TRBV4-3 to TRBJ2-3; D is ambiguous. The CDR3 sequence is 17 residues long. The V end lost 0 bases, the J end lost 2 bases, and 15 bases lay between the germline ends. Per germline, CDR1 LGHNA and CDR2 YSLEER. The CDR3 spells CASSQERKGYNTDTQYF. The CDR3, as DNA: TGCGCCAGCAGCCAAGAACGTAAGGGTTATAACACAGATACGCAGTATTTT.

The chain carries TRBV6-5 and TRBJ2-1; no reliable D call. The CDR3 sequence is 13 residues long. Germline V gene sequence: CDR1 MNHEY, CDR2 SVGAGI. Trimming removed 7 bases from V and 9 bases from J, with 16 bases in between. This chain's CDR3 is CASTPSVGSEQFF. The DNA for the CDR3 is TGTGCCAGCACCCCGAGCGTCGGAAGTGAGCAGTTCTTC.

By frequency in the sample, this clonotype is medium-sized (0.01 to 0.1%). This chain links TRBV4-2 with TRBJ2-2; D is unresolved. Trimming left V 0 bases short and J 1 base short, with 0 bases between. The CDR3 loop spans 13 amino acids. CDR1 LGHNA and CDR2 YNFKEQ come from the germline V gene. The CDR3 is CASSQENTGELFF. Here the CDR3 DNA reads TGTGCCAGCAGCCAAGAGAACACCGGGGAGCTGTTTTTT.

This clonotype is classed as medium-sized. The chain links TRBV20-1 to TRBJ2-3; D possibly corresponds to TRBD1 (6 bases). Trimming took 5 bases from V and 8 from J, leaving 20 bases between them. Germline V gives CDR1 DFQATT, CDR2 SNEGSKA (reference sequence). This CDR3 is built from 14 residues. The CDR3 region has the DNA TGCAGTGCTTTAAGGGAAGGGGGTCACTTTACGCAGTATTTT. This sequence encodes CSALREGGHFTQYF.

This clonotype was seen a handful of times. The V gene is TRBV4-2, the J gene TRBJ1-2; the match to TRBD1 covers 9 bases. Germline CDR1 LGHNA, CDR2 YNFKEQ. The CDR3 is 14 amino acids. The V segment lost 5 bases and the J segment 6 bases; nucleotides outside the gene matches: 7. The CDR3 nucleotides read TGTGCCAGCAGCTCCGGGACAGGGTTCGATGGCTACACCTTC. This gives the protein CASSSGTGFDGYTF.

This clonotype is judged medium-sized. V is TRBV30 and J is TRBJ1-1, with a tentative D call TRBD1 (6 bases). This CDR3 is 14 amino acids long. Trimming took 5 bases from V and 3 from J, leaving 16 bases between them. The V gene's germline CDR1 is GTSNPN and CDR2 SVGIG (reference sequence). The CDR3 is CAWGGPTLYTEAFF. The CDR3, as DNA: TGTGCCTGGGGGGGCCCAACCCTTTACACTGAAGCTTTCTTT.

By share, this clonotype ranks as medium-sized (0.01 to 0.1%). The rearrangement joins TRBV12-3 or TRBV12-4 to TRBJ2-2; 8 bases are a match to TRBD2. The CDR3 is 16 residues long. Unmatched junction bases numbered 3, after V lost 2 bases and J lost 1 base. The CDR3 bases are TGTGCCAGCAGTTTAAGGCTAGCGGGGAACACCGGGGAGCTGTTTTTT. It is translated as CASSLRLAGNTGELFF.

This clonotype is medium-sized in the sample. The chain links TRBV12-3 or TRBV12-4 to TRBJ2-7; 7 nucleotides align to TRBD1. V lost 6 bases, J lost 6 bases, and 5 bases stayed unmatched. The CDR3 runs 12 residues. The CDR3 protein is CASSPRTGEQYF. The CDR3 DNA sequence: TGTGCCAGCAGCCCCCGGACAGGCGAGCAGTACTTC.

The chain couples TRBV19 to TRBJ2-3; 9 bases agree with TRBD2. Germline values: CDR1 LNHDA, CDR2 SQIVND (reference sequence). The CDR3 contains 18 residues. J was trimmed by 2 bases and V by 3 bases; bases with no gene match: 12. CDR3 protein: CASSIRGRLAGNTDTQYF. The CDR3 nucleotides are TGTGCCAGTAGTATCCGGGGGAGGCTAGCGGGGAACACAGATACGCAGTATTTT.